One and the same sample provided the 6 T cell receptor beta chains below, sequenced in a study of shared clonotypes between healthy human individuals. Generated by immunoSEQ multiplex PCR, the TCRdb table keeps only in-frame clones and is missing some. Of roughly 320,000 clones listed, roughly 84% are singletons. Sequences were obtained from memory CD8+ T cells sorted from blood. Subset in this sample: CD45RO+ cells pooled with CCR7-negative TemRA cells. These receptors all stem from a man between 18 and 29 years old in good health.

The chain combines TRBV5-6 with TRBJ1-4; D is unclear. The CDR3 consists of 16 residues. Germline-derived CDR1 and CDR2 are SGHDT and YYEEEE. With 2 bases removed from V and 4 bases from J, the gap between germline ends came to 15 bases. For the CDR3, the DNA is TGTGCCAGCAGCTTCTCTGTCCAGGAAAATAATGAAAAACTGTTTTTT. It codes for CASSFSVQENNEKLFF.

The chain combines TRBV2 with TRBJ2-1, with 9 bases aligning to TRBD2. The germline CDR1 and CDR2 sequences are SNHLY and FYNNEI. With V trimmed by 7 bases and J by 0 bases, 16 bases remained unmatched. The CDR3 consists of 19 residues. The CDR3: CASKTLAGRTPSSYNEQFF. Written as DNA, the CDR3 is TGTGCCAGCAAAACCCTAGCGGGACGGACTCCAAGCTCCTACAATGAGCAGTTCTTC.

The chain uses TRBV9 and TRBJ2-7; the D is unclear. Trimming pared 4 bases from V and 2 bases from J, leaving 10 bases between. This CDR3 is 13 amino acids long. The germline gives CDR1 SGDLS, CDR2 YYNGEE. DNA for the CDR3: TGTGCCAGCAGCCCCCACCCCGCCTACGAGCAGTACTTC. Residues: CASSPHPAYEQYF.

The rearrangement joins TRBV7-9 to TRBJ2-7; the D is unclear. CDR3 length: 12 amino acids. The germline gives CDR1 SEHNR, CDR2 FQNEAQ (reference sequence). V lost 6 bases to trimming and J lost 4 bases, with 10 bases between them. CDR3 sequence: CASSYMTYEQYF. DNA of the CDR3: TGTGCCAGCAGTTATATGACGTACGAGCAGTACTTC.

This chain uses TRBV7-8 with TRBJ1-2; D remains ambiguous. The CDR3 is 13 residues long. Germline CDR1 reads SGHVS; CDR2 reads FQNEAQ. V was clipped by 0 bases and J by 0 bases, with 2 bases between them. CDR3 sequence reads: CASSLASNYGYTF. DNA of the CDR3: TGTGCCAGCAGCTTAGCATCTAACTATGGCTACACCTTC.

This clone came up once. The CDR3 nucleotides read TGTGCCAGCAGCTTAGTTACTAGCGGGGTAGAGACCCAGTACTTC. Its protein is CASSLVTSGVETQYF. The chain employs TRBV7-9 and TRBJ2-5; 10 positions agree with TRBD2. Trimming at V came to 1 base and at J to 4 bases, leaving 3 bases not matched to a gene. This CDR3 region has 15 residues. Germline CDR1 and CDR2: SEHNR and FQNEAQ (reference sequence).